Sequencing of this T cell receptor beta chain was carried out in a study of human T cells and chemical hapten exposure. Findings and caveats of the study: Versus controls, significantly more large CDR3 similarity clusters arose from expanded TCRs.

CDR3 size: 19 residues. Germline V CDR1 and CDR2: SGHRS, YFSETQ. Unmatched junction bases numbered 14, after V lost 0 bases and J lost 3 bases. This clonotype was detected ten times or more. Its antigen is unidentified. Time point described: patch test 2, 6 weeks after DPC sensitization. Treatment in this sample: therapeutic diphenylcyclopropenone sensitization with weekly scalp DPC. Participating donors were patients with alopecia, aged 18 to 70 years, considered appropriate candidates for DPC. Per the study methods: Samples had a median of around 88,000 TCRs, ranging roughly 23,224 to 690,600. TCRdb analysed the RACE reads with MiXCR anew, one entry per CDR3 protein. TCRdb's processing, not the authors' own work, is the source of the V and J calls. The sample contains some 150,000 distinct CDR3 sequences, approximately 12% of which appear only once.

The chain recombines TRBV5-1 with TRBJ2-3, with 9 bases matching TRBD2. Source: whole blood, taken in connection with sensitization to the hapten diphenylcyclopropenone (DPC). This clonotype was obtained from a woman aged 45 to 65 with alopecia areata. Some clones in this sample may be carry-over from other donors' samples. The CDR3 loop is CASSLGMASGMDATDTQYF. CDR3 coding DNA: TGCGCCAGCAGCTTGGGAATGGCTAGCGGGATGGATGCAACAGATACGCAGTATTTT.